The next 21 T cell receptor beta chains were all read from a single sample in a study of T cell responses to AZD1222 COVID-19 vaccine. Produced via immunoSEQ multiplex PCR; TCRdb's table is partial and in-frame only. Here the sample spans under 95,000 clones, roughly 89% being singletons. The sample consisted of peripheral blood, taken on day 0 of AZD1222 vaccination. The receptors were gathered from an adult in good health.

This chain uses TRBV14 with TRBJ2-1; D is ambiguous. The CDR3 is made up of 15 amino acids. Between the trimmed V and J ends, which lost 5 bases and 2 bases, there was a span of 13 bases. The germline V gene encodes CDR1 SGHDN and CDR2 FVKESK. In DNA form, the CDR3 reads TGTGCCAGCAGCGGAAAAGATCCCACCTACAATGAGCAGTTCTTC. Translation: CASSGKDPTYNEQFF.

The CDR3 region is CASSLTEMNTEAFF. CDR3 sequence (DNA): TGCGCCAGCAGCTTAACAGAAATGAACACTGAAGCTTTCTTT. This chain uses TRBV5-1 with TRBJ1-1, with no clear D. Germline CDR1 and CDR2: SGHRS and YFSETQ. Trimming took 2 bases from V and 0 from J, leaving 8 bases between them. The CDR3 length is 14 residues.

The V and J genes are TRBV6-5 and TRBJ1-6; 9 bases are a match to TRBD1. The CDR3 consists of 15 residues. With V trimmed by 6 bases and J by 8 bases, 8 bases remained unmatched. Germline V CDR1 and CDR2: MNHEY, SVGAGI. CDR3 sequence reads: CASRREGQGDSPLHF. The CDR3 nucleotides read TGTGCCAGCAGGAGAGAGGGACAGGGAGATTCACCCCTCCACTTT.

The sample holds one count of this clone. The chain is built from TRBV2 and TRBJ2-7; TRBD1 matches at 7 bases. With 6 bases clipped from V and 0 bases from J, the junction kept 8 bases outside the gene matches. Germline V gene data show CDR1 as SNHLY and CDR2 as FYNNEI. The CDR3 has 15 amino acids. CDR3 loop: CASRLRGPSSYEQYF. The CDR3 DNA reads TGTGCCAGCAGATTGAGGGGGCCCTCCTCCTACGAGCAGTACTTC.

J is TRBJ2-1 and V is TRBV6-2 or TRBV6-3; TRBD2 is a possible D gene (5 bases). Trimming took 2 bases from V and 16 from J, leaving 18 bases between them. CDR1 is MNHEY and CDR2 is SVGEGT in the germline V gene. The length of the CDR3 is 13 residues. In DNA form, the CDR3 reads TGTGCCAGCAGTTACCGAGCTGCCGGGATGGACTTCTTC. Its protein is CASSYRAAGMDFF.

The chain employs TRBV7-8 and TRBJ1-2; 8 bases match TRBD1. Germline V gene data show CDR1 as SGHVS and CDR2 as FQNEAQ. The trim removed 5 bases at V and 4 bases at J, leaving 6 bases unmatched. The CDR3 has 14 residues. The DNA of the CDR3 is TGTGCCAGCAGCCCGGACAGGGTAATCTATGGCTACACCTTC. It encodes CASSPDRVIYGYTF.

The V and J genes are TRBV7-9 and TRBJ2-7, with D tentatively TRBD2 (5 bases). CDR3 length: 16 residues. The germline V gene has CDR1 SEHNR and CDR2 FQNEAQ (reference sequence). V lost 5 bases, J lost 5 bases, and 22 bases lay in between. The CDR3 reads CASSPAAQLVTHEQYF. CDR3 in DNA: TGTGCCAGCAGCCCAGCGGCCCAACTCGTGACCCACGAGCAGTACTTC.

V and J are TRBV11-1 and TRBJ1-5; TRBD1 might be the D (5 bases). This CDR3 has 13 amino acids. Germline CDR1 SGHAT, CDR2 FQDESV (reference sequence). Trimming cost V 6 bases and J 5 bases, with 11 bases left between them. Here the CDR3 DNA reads TGTGCCAGCAGTCTGGGGCTCGATCAGCCCCAGCATTTT. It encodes CASSLGLDQPQHF.

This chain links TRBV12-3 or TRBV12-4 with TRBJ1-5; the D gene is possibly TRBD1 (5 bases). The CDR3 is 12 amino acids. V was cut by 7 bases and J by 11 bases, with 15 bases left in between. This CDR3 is CASKTEGPAQHF. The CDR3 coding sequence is TGTGCCAGCAAAACCGAGGGGCCGGCCCAGCATTTT.

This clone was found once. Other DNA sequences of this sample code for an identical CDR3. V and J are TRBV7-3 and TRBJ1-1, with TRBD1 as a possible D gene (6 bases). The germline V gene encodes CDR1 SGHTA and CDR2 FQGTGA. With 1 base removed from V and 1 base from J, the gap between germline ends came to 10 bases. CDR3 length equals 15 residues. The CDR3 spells CASSLMGGENTEAFF. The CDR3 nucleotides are TGTGCCAGCAGCTTAATGGGGGGCGAGAACACTGAAGCTTTCTTT.

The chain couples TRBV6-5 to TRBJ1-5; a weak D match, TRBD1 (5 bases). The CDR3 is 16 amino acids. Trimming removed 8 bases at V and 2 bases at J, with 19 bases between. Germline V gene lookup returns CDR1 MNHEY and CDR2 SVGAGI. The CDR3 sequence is CASGSQARGGNQPQHF. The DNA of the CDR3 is TGTGCCAGCGGTTCCCAGGCTAGGGGAGGCAATCAGCCCCAGCATTTT.

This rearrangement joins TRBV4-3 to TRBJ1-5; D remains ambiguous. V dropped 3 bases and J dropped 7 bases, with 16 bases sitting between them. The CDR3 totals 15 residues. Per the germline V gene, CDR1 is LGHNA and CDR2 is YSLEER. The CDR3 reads CASSHGWRNRQPQHF. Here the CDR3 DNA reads TGCGCCAGCAGCCATGGGTGGCGGAATCGGCAGCCCCAGCATTTT.

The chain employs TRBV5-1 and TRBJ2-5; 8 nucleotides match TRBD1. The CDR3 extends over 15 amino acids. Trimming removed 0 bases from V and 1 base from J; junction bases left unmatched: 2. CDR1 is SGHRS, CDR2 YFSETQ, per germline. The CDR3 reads CASSLAGQAQETQYF. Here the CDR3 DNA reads TGCGCCAGCAGCTTGGCGGGACAGGCCCAAGAGACCCAGTACTTC.

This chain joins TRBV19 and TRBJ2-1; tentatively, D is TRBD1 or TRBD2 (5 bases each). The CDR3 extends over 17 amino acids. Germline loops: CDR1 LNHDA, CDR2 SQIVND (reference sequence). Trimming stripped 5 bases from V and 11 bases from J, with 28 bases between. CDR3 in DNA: TGTGCCAGTAGTCCGTCTGGCGGGCAGGGACCTTCTGGGAAGCAGTTCTTC. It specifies CASSPSGGQGPSGKQFF.

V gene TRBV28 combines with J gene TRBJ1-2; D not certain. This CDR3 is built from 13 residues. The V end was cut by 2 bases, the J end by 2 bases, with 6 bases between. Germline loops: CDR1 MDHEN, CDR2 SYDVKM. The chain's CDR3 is CASSLAENYGYTF. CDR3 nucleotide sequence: TGTGCCAGCAGTTTAGCTGAAAACTATGGCTACACCTTC.

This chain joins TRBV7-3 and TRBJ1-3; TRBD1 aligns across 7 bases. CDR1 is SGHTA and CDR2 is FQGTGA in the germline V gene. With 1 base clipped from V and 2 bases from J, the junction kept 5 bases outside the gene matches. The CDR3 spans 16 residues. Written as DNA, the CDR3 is TGTGCCAGCAGCTTAATAAGGGGGCAGCCTGGAAACACCATATATTTT. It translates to CASSLIRGQPGNTIYF.

CDR3 region: CASSLKQGARYEQYF. Written as DNA, the CDR3 is TGCGCCAGCAGCTTAAAACAGGGGGCCCGATACGAGCAGTACTTC. This sequence joins TRBV5-1 and TRBJ2-7; 9 bases fit TRBD1. From germline, CDR1 is SGHRS and CDR2 YFSETQ. CDR3 size: 15 residues. With 2 bases clipped from V and 4 bases from J, the junction kept 7 bases outside the gene matches.

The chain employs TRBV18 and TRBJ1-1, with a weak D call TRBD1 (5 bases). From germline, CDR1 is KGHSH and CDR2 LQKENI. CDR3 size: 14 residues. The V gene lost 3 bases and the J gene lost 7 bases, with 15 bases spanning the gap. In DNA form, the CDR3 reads TGTGCCAGCTCACCCGAGGTTCGCGGGGGTGAAGCTTTCTTT. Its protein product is CASSPEVRGGEAFF. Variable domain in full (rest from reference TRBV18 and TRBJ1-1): NAGVMQNPRHLVRRRGQEARLRCSPMKGHSHVYWYRQLPEEGLKFMVYLQKENIIDESGMPKERFSAEFPKEGPSILRIQQVVRGDSAAYFCASSPEVRGGEAFFGQGTRLTVV.

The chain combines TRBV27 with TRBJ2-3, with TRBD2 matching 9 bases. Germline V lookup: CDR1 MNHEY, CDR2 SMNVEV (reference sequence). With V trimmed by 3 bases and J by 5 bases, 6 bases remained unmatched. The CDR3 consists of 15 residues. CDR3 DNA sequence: TGTGCCAGCAGTTTCTTGCGGGGGGGCAAAGATACGCAGTATTTT. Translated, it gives CASSFLRGGKDTQYF.

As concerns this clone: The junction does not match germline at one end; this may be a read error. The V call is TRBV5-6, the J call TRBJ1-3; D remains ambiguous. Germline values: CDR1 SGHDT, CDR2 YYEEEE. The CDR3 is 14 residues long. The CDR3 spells CASTLRSSGNTIYF. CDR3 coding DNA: TGTGCCAGCACCTTGAGGAGCTCTGGAAACACCATATATTTT.

In DNA form, the CDR3 reads TGTGCAGCAGGGTACGAGCAGTACTTC. Translation gives CAAGYEQYF. V gene TRBV27 combines with J gene TRBJ2-7; tentatively, D is TRBD1 (5 bases). The CDR3 spans 9 residues. CDR1 is MNHEY and CDR2 is SMNVEV in the germline V gene (reference sequence).